These 16 T cell receptor beta chains were sequenced from one sample in a study of a mutant IDH1 vaccine in newly diagnosed glioma. Documented time point: baseline, week 1 (first vaccination visit). Treatment described: pre-vaccination baseline after standard-of-care therapy. Some clones are missing from TCRdb's copy, which holds only in-frame ones; the method was immunoSEQ multiplex PCR. The table records just under 95,000 clones, 83% of them present only once. The starting material was PBMCs, obtained from a glioma patient treated with radiotherapy, temozolomide or both. The source is a woman in her forties or fifties with glioma.

This clone was seen a few times. The rearrangement links TRBV9 to TRBJ2-5, with a possible D match to TRBD1 (6 bases). V was pared by 5 bases and J by 4 bases, with 15 bases between. CDR3 length: 14 amino acids. CDR1 and CDR2 from the germline V gene are SGDLS and YYNGEE. The CDR3 sequence is CASSLNGGGETQYF. In nucleotides, the CDR3 is TGTGCCAGCAGTCTAAATGGGGGCGGAGAGACCCAGTACTTC.

This sequence joins TRBV10-1 and TRBJ2-7; TRBD2 matches at 7 bases. Germline CDR1 WNHNN, CDR2 SYGVQD (reference sequence). This CDR3 region has 16 residues. V was clipped by 0 bases and J by 0 bases; unmatched bases: 5. The CDR3 loop reads CASSESGRGGSYEQYF. The CDR3 nucleotides read TGCGCCAGCAGTGAGTCTGGTCGCGGGGGCTCCTACGAGCAGTACTTC.

The chain joins TRBV5-6 to TRBJ2-7; D ambiguous. Germline lookup yields CDR1 SGHDT and CDR2 YYEEEE. The CDR3 is 12 residues long. The V end was cut by 2 bases, the J end by 3 bases, with 6 bases between. Here the CDR3 DNA reads TGTGCCAGCAGCTTTAACTTCTACGAGCAGTACTTC. Translated, it gives CASSFNFYEQYF.

The chain uses TRBV4-1 and TRBJ1-5, with a possible D match to TRBD1 (5 bases). CDR1 and CDR2 (germline): MGHRA, YSYEKL. V lost 1 base to trimming and J lost 6 bases, with 13 bases between them. The CDR3 sequence is 15 residues long. CDR3 in amino acids: CASSQAPGRGQPQHF. CDR3 DNA: TGCGCCAGCAGCCAAGCTCCTGGAAGGGGTCAGCCCCAGCATTTT.

The chain combines TRBV2 with TRBJ2-1; TRBD1 matches 8 bases. Germline V CDR1 and CDR2: SNHLY, FYNNEI. CDR3 length: 15 residues. The trim removed 6 bases at V and 7 bases at J, leaving 11 bases unmatched. The CDR3: CASRSDGQGRNEQFF. The CDR3 DNA reads as TGTGCCAGCAGGAGCGATGGACAGGGACGGAATGAGCAGTTCTTC.

The chain employs TRBV29-1 and TRBJ1-2; D is undetermined. The CDR3 is 11 residues long. The germline gives CDR1 SQVTM, CDR2 ANQGSEA. Trimming left V 4 bases short and J 7 bases short, with 10 bases between. CDR3 sequence: CSVASARGYTF. CDR3 coding DNA: TGCAGCGTTGCTTCGGCCCGTGGCTACACCTTC.

This clone was seen a single time. The chain employs TRBV7-8 and TRBJ2-4, with D possibly being TRBD2 (5 bases). CDR1 is SGHVS, CDR2 FQNEAQ, per germline. Trimming cost V 3 bases and J 8 bases, with 11 bases left between them. The CDR3 has 13 residues. The DNA for the CDR3 is TGTGCCAGCAGCTTGAAAGCGGTGGACATTCAGTACTTC. This codes for CASSLKAVDIQYF.

The V gene is TRBV9, the J gene TRBJ2-1, with D perhaps matching TRBD2 (6 bases). The CDR3 has 14 residues. From germline, CDR1 is SGDLS and CDR2 YYNGEE. The germline V and J ends were trimmed by 4 bases and 4 bases, with 12 bases remaining between them. CDR3 nucleotides: TGTGCCAGCAGCCCACCCGGACTATACAATGAGCAGTTCTTC. Its protein is CASSPPGLYNEQFF.

V usage is TRBV5-1 and J usage is TRBJ2-7, with a weak D call TRBD1 (6 bases). V was pared by 0 bases and J by 1 base, with 11 bases between. The CDR3 is 15 amino acids. Looked up from germline, CDR1 is SGHRS and CDR2 is YFSETQ. CDR3 in DNA: TGCGCCAGCAGCTTGGCCCAGGGGTTGTCCTACGAGCAGTACTTC. This translates into CASSLAQGLSYEQYF.

DNA for the CDR3: TGTGCCAGCTCACGGGAGACAGGGGGGCAGCAGTACTTC. Translated: CASSRETGGQQYF. This chain links TRBV18 with TRBJ2-7, with 9 positions matching TRBD1. After removal of 4 bases from V and 8 bases from J, the junction contained 6 bases not matched to a gene. Germline V gene lookup returns CDR1 KGHSH and CDR2 LQKENI. The CDR3 runs to 13 residues.

The V call is TRBV7-9, the J call TRBJ1-2; D call uncertain. Germline V CDR1 and CDR2: SEHNR, FQNEAQ (reference sequence). The length of the CDR3 is 12 residues. V shed 1 base and J shed 6 bases, with 6 bases lying between them. As DNA, the CDR3 is TGTGCCAGCAGCTTAGAGGGTAATGGCTACACCTTC. Translation: CASSLEGNGYTF.

The chain links TRBV5-1 to TRBJ2-5, with 7 bases aligning to TRBD2. CDR1 SGHRS and CDR2 YFSETQ come from the germline V gene. With 2 bases clipped from V and 5 bases from J, the junction kept 18 bases outside the gene matches. The CDR3 is made up of 18 amino acids. The CDR3 DNA reads as TGCGCCAGCAGCTTCGAAGCGGGGAAGCCGGCCTCCGGGGAGACCCAGTACTTC. Residues: CASSFEAGKPASGETQYF.

CDR3 sequence reads: CASSSLRGLETQYF. Here the CDR3 DNA reads TGTGCCAGCAGCTCCCTCAGGGGGCTAGAGACCCAGTACTTC. The V and J genes are TRBV7-9 and TRBJ2-5; TRBD1 matches 8 bases. CDR1 SEHNR and CDR2 FQNEAQ come from the germline V gene (reference sequence). The CDR3 extends over 14 amino acids. The V gene end was trimmed by 4 bases and the J gene end by 4 bases; junction bases not matched to a gene: 5. Filled out from reference TRBV7-9 and TRBJ2-5, the complete variable domain reads DTGVSQNPRHKITKRGQNVTFRCDPISEHNRLYWYRQTLGQGPEFLTYFQNEAQLEKSRLLSDRFSAERPKGSFSTLEIQRTEQGDSAMYLCASSSLRGLETQYFGPGTRLLVL.

V usage is TRBV19 and J usage is TRBJ2-5; D is undetermined. The CDR3 extends over 13 amino acids. CDR1 and CDR2 (germline): LNHDA, SQIVND (reference sequence). With 1 base removed from V and 1 base from J, the gap between germline ends came to 4 bases. CDR3 coding DNA: TGTGCCAGTAGTATAGGCTCCCAAGAGACCCAGTACTTC. It specifies CASSIGSQETQYF.

The V call is TRBV14, the J call TRBJ1-2; D perhaps matches TRBD1 (6 bases). This CDR3 contains 14 residues. The germline CDR1 and CDR2 sequences are SGHDN and FVKESK. The V and J ends lost 1 base and 4 bases respectively, with 10 bases between them. CDR3 DNA: TGTGCCAGCAGCCAAGGTCAACAGGGCTATGGCTACACCTTC. It yields the protein CASSQGQQGYGYTF.

This sequence joins TRBV9 and TRBJ1-5; tentatively, D is TRBD1 (5 bases). Trimming shortened V by 0 bases and J by 1 base, and 8 bases separated the two germline ends. CDR1 and CDR2 from the germline V gene are SGDLS and YYNGEE. The CDR3 runs to 15 residues. The CDR3 nucleotides are TGTGCCAGCAGCGTAGAGGCAGGGAGCAATCAGCCCCAGCATTTT. Residues: CASSVEAGSNQPQHF. Full variable domain (remainder filled in from reference TRBV9 and TRBJ1-5): DSGVTQTPKHLITATGQRVTLRCSPRSGDLSVYWYQQSLDQGLQFLIQYYNGEERAKGNILERFSAQQFPDLHSELNLSSLELGDSALYFCASSVEAGSNQPQHFGDGTRLSIL.